The clone carrying this TCR beta chain appeared a few times. The antigen is not known. The sample belongs to a study of blood T cells in healthy people across ages. Study-wide context: Through template switching, about one barcoded beta molecule was captured per two T cells, as measured in model experiments.

The use of a sample-barcoded 5' primer and a J-beta primer mix characterized a second PCR of roughly 6 to 11 cycles. TCRdb reanalysed the 5' RACE reads using MiXCR and keeps one entry per CDR3 protein. The sample lists hundreds of thousands of distinct CDR3 sequences; 40% to 45% were seen once. From germline, CDR1 is DFQATT and CDR2 SNEGSKA (reference sequence). The CDR3 totals 14 residues. Study outcomes and limitations: Naive T cell percentage strongly correlated with TCR beta diversity. Diversity estimates drawn from one million T cells were deemed underestimates. Diversity was higher, and naive CD4+ cells more numerous, in long-lived donors than in aged donors.

The receptor's source is an elderly man in good health. The material sequenced was blood. This sequence joins TRBV20-1 and TRBJ2-4; 8 bases map to TRBD2. Judging by the DNA end, TRBJ2-7 fits better; the J call may be wrong. CDR3 amino acids: CSAVGSGNTYEQYF. The CDR3 DNA reads as TGCAGTGCGGTGGGTAGCGGGAACACCTACGAGCAGTACTTC.